This is a list of T cell receptor beta chains from one sample in a study of blood T cells in healthy people across ages. TCRdb ran MiXCR on the 5' RACE reads and lists one entry per CDR3 protein. The sample contains about 640,000 distinct CDR3 sequences, around 54% of which appear only once. The sample was blood. The receptors were sampled from a man between 60 and 70 years old in good health. The CDR3 runs from the conserved cysteine through the conserved F or W. D genes are given only for firm matches. Clone size is shown for a subset of rows, as once, few, many or a class of expanded clone.

abundance: few
d_gene: TRBD1
v_gene: TRBV27
j_gene: TRBJ2-1
CDR3nt: TGTGCCAGCACAAAGGGCAGGGACAGGGGGTTTAGCTACAATGAGCAGTTCTTC
CDR3aa: CASTKGRDRGFSYNEQFF

abundance: .
d_gene: .
v_gene: TRBV20-1
j_gene: TRBJ2-1
CDR3nt: TGCAGTGCTAGAGGAGTCAATGAGCAGTTCTTC
CDR3aa: CSARGVNEQFF

abundance: .
d_gene: .
v_gene: TRBV11-2
j_gene: TRBJ1-1
CDR3nt: TGTGCCAGCAGCTTAGATGGGGGGAGCACTGAAGCTTTCTTT
CDR3aa: CASSLDGGSTEAFF

abundance: .
d_gene: .
v_gene: TRBV6-5
j_gene: TRBJ1-2
CDR3nt: TGTGCCAGCAGTTACGGGGTTAACTATGGCTACACCTTC
CDR3aa: CASSYGVNYGYTF

abundance: few
d_gene: .
v_gene: TRBV4-1
j_gene: TRBJ2-5
CDR3nt: TGCGCCAGCAGCCAAGTGGTGGGTCCGATAAGGGGTGGAGAGACCCAGTACTTC
CDR3aa: CASSQVVGPIRGGETQYF

abundance: .
d_gene: .
v_gene: TRBV19
j_gene: TRBJ2-3
CDR3nt: TGTGCCAGTACAGGGACGTATACGCAGTATTTT
CDR3aa: CASTGTYTQYF

abundance: .
d_gene: .
v_gene: TRBV29-1
j_gene: TRBJ2-5
CDR3nt: TGCAGCGTTGATCCGCAGATCCAAGAGACCCAGTACTTC
CDR3aa: CSVDPQIQETQYF

abundance: few
d_gene: TRBD1
v_gene: TRBV11-2
j_gene: TRBJ1-2
CDR3nt: TGTGCCAGCAGCCCCGACAGGGTTGGCTACACCTTC
CDR3aa: CASSPDRVGYTF

abundance: .
d_gene: .
v_gene: TRBV9
j_gene: TRBJ2-1
CDR3nt: TGTGCCAGCAGCGCAACCAGGTATCTTGCCTACAATGAGCAGTTCTTC
CDR3aa: CASSATRYLAYNEQFF

abundance: .
d_gene: .
v_gene: TRBV1
j_gene: TRBJ2-7
CDR3nt: TGCACCAGCAGCCAAGAAGGACTAGCGGGGGGAAACGAGCAGTACTTC
CDR3aa: CTSSQEGLAGGNEQYF

abundance: few
d_gene: .
v_gene: TRBV6-5
j_gene: TRBJ2-3
CDR3nt: TGTGCCAGCAGTTACCGTCTTACTAGCACAGATACGCAGTATTTT
CDR3aa: CASSYRLTSTDTQYF

abundance: .
d_gene: .
v_gene: TRBV6-2/TRBV6-3
j_gene: TRBJ2-1
CDR3nt: TGTGCCAGCAGTTACGCCGACTCTTACAATGAGCAGTTCTTC
CDR3aa: CASSYADSYNEQFF

abundance: .
d_gene: .
v_gene: TRBV12-3/TRBV12-4
j_gene: TRBJ2-7
CDR3nt: TGTGCCAGCAGGGGGACGGGGAGCGACGAGCAGTACTTC
CDR3aa: CASRGTGSDEQYF

abundance: few
d_gene: .
v_gene: TRBV20-1
j_gene: TRBJ1-5
CDR3nt: TGCAGTGCTAGAGCCCCTTGGGGCAATCAGCCCCAGCATTTT
CDR3aa: CSARAPWGNQPQHF

abundance: .
d_gene: .
v_gene: TRBV6-1
j_gene: TRBJ2-5
CDR3nt: TGTGCCAGCAGTGAAGGACGAGGGACATTCCAAGAGACCCAGTACTTC
CDR3aa: CASSEGRGTFQETQYF

abundance: .
d_gene: TRBD1
v_gene: TRBV18
j_gene: TRBJ1-6
CDR3nt: TGTGCCAGCTCTCCCACAGGGGGCGCGTATAATTCACCCCTCCACTTT
CDR3aa: CASSPTGGAYNSPLHF

abundance: once
d_gene: TRBD2
v_gene: TRBV6-2/TRBV6-3
j_gene: TRBJ2-2
CDR3nt: TGTGCCAGCAGATCCGGGGGGAGCACCGGGGAGCTGTTTTTT
CDR3aa: CASRSGGSTGELFF

abundance: .
d_gene: .
v_gene: TRBV12-3/TRBV12-4
j_gene: TRBJ1-1
CDR3nt: TGTGCCAGCACCACGGGTGGGACTGAAGCTTTCTTT
CDR3aa: CASTTGGTEAFF

abundance: .
d_gene: .
v_gene: TRBV29-1
j_gene: TRBJ2-2
CDR3nt: TGCAGCGTTGAACCGTCAGGAGCCGGGGAGCTGTTTTTT
CDR3aa: CSVEPSGAGELFF

abundance: .
d_gene: .
v_gene: TRBV25-1
j_gene: TRBJ1-2
CDR3nt: TGTGCCGTGAGAGGGGATGGCTACACCTTC
CDR3aa: CAVRGDGYTF

abundance: .
d_gene: TRBD1
v_gene: TRBV20-1
j_gene: TRBJ1-1
CDR3nt: TGCAGTGCTAGCCCGGGACAGTTAAACCCTGAAGCTTTCTTT
CDR3aa: CSASPGQLNPEAFF

abundance: once
d_gene: .
v_gene: TRBV21-1
j_gene: TRBJ2-7
CDR3nt: TGTGCCAGCAGTAATCGGGCCTCGAGGGCTACCAACGAGCAGTACTTC
CDR3aa: CASSNRASRATNEQYF

abundance: .
d_gene: TRBD1
v_gene: TRBV11-2
j_gene: TRBJ2-5
CDR3nt: TGTGCCAGCAGCCCCCGGCAGGGGGCTTCCCAAGAGACCCAGTACTTC
CDR3aa: CASSPRQGASQETQYF

abundance: .
d_gene: TRBD2
v_gene: TRBV3-1
j_gene: TRBJ2-7
CDR3nt: TGTGCCAGCAGCCAAGGGCTAGCGGGGTACTACGAGCAGTACTTC
CDR3aa: CASSQGLAGYYEQYF

abundance: .
d_gene: .
v_gene: TRBV5-1
j_gene: TRBJ2-5
CDR3nt: TGCGCCAGCAGCTTGGCGGACAGGCTGGCGGGGGAGCAGTACTTC
CDR3aa: CASSLADRLAGEQYF

abundance: .
d_gene: .
v_gene: TRBV7-9
j_gene: TRBJ1-4
CDR3nt: TGTGCCAGCAGCTTGGTCTTAGGAGAAAATGAAAAACTGTTTTTT
CDR3aa: CASSLVLGENEKLFF

abundance: few
d_gene: TRBD2
v_gene: TRBV6-2/TRBV6-3
j_gene: TRBJ2-1
CDR3nt: TGTGCCAGCACAACTAGCGGGGGGCGGTCGGATGAGCAGTTCTTC
CDR3aa: CASTTSGGRSDEQFF

abundance: .
d_gene: TRBD1
v_gene: TRBV5-1
j_gene: TRBJ2-7
CDR3nt: TGCGCCAGCAGCTCCCAGACAGGGGACAATGAGCAGTACTTC
CDR3aa: CASSSQTGDNEQYF

abundance: .
d_gene: TRBD2
v_gene: TRBV29-1
j_gene: TRBJ2-3
CDR3nt: TGCAGCGTTGACACTAGCGGGCACACTAGCACAGATACGCAGTATTTT
CDR3aa: CSVDTSGHTSTDTQYF

abundance: .
d_gene: .
v_gene: TRBV11-2
j_gene: TRBJ2-1
CDR3nt: TGTGCCAGCAGCATAGGTGGGGGGACTTACAATGAGCAGTTCTTC
CDR3aa: CASSIGGGTYNEQFF

abundance: .
d_gene: .
v_gene: TRBV10-3
j_gene: TRBJ1-6
CDR3nt: TGTGCCATCAGCGAGTCAGGACTGCTTAATTCACCCCTCCACTTT
CDR3aa: CAISESGLLNSPLHF

abundance: few
d_gene: .
v_gene: TRBV6-2/TRBV6-3
j_gene: TRBJ2-2
CDR3nt: TGTGCCAGCCGCCGGGGGGACAGGCAATACACCGGGGAGCTGTTTTTT
CDR3aa: CASRRGDRQYTGELFF

abundance: .
d_gene: .
v_gene: TRBV10-1
j_gene: TRBJ2-3
CDR3nt: TGCGCCAGCAGTGCGGGCAGTCCGGGGTCTAGCACAGATACGCAGTATTTT
CDR3aa: CASSAGSPGSSTDTQYF

abundance: .
d_gene: TRBD2
v_gene: TRBV5-1
j_gene: TRBJ2-5
CDR3nt: TGCGCCAGCAGCTTGGGCAGCGGGGGATTTGAAGAGACCCAGTACTTC
CDR3aa: CASSLGSGGFEETQYF

abundance: few
d_gene: TRBD2
v_gene: TRBV12-3/TRBV12-4
j_gene: TRBJ2-3
CDR3nt: TGTGCCAGCAGTCGACGGGGGGGCCAGGGGGATACGCAGTATTTT
CDR3aa: CASSRRGGQGDTQYF

abundance: .
d_gene: .
v_gene: TRBV6-5
j_gene: TRBJ2-5
CDR3nt: TGTGCCAGCAGTTACTCCCCCAGGGGTGCCCAGCAGTACTTC
CDR3aa: CASSYSPRGAQQYF

abundance: .
d_gene: .
v_gene: TRBV14
j_gene: TRBJ1-4
CDR3nt: TGTGCCAGCAGCCAAGACGATGAAGAAACAACTAATGAAAAACTGTTTTTT
CDR3aa: CASSQDDEETTNEKLFF

abundance: .
d_gene: .
v_gene: TRBV28
j_gene: TRBJ2-6
CDR3nt: TGTGCCAGCAGTTTAGCTGACAGCCTTATCTCTGGGGCCAACGTCCTGACTTTC
CDR3aa: CASSLADSLISGANVLTF

abundance: few
d_gene: TRBD2
v_gene: TRBV4-1
j_gene: TRBJ2-3
CDR3nt: TGCGCCAGCAGCCCAGGGACTAGCTCCAATACGCAGTATTTT
CDR3aa: CASSPGTSSNTQYF

abundance: .
d_gene: TRBD1
v_gene: TRBV5-6
j_gene: TRBJ2-7
CDR3nt: TGTGCCAGCAGCCTATACGCAGGGGGAAACTACGAGCAGTACTTC
CDR3aa: CASSLYAGGNYEQYF

abundance: .
d_gene: .
v_gene: TRBV10-3
j_gene: TRBJ2-1
CDR3nt: TGTGCCATCAGTTCCCAGGGGAGTAAAGATGAGCAGTTCTTC
CDR3aa: CAISSQGSKDEQFF

abundance: .
d_gene: TRBD1
v_gene: TRBV5-1
j_gene: TRBJ1-2
CDR3nt: TGCGCCAGCCAGCCAGGGGGCGAAACTCCCTATGGCTACACCTTC
CDR3aa: CASQPGGETPYGYTF

abundance: .
d_gene: TRBD2
v_gene: TRBV7-9
j_gene: TRBJ2-1
CDR3nt: TGTGCCAGCAGCACTCGGACTAGCGGGGGGAAAATAGCGCAGTTCTTC
CDR3aa: CASSTRTSGGKIAQFF

abundance: few
d_gene: .
v_gene: TRBV5-1
j_gene: TRBJ2-5
CDR3nt: TGCGCCAGCAGCCCGGAGGCGGATCTGGAGACCCAGTACTTC
CDR3aa: CASSPEADLETQYF

abundance: .
d_gene: .
v_gene: TRBV6-5
j_gene: TRBJ1-6
CDR3nt: TGTGCCAGCAGTTACCAGGGGACACACCATTCACCCCTCCACTTT
CDR3aa: CASSYQGTHHSPLHF

abundance: .
d_gene: .
v_gene: TRBV7-7
j_gene: TRBJ2-2
CDR3nt: TGTGCCAGCAGGACAACGAGCGGCTCCGGGGAGCTGTTTTTT
CDR3aa: CASRTTSGSGELFF

abundance: .
d_gene: TRBD1
v_gene: TRBV5-1
j_gene: TRBJ1-6
CDR3nt: TGCGCCAGCAGCAGAGGGACAGTCACTAATTCACCCCTCCACTTT
CDR3aa: CASSRGTVTNSPLHF

abundance: .
d_gene: .
v_gene: TRBV13
j_gene: TRBJ1-2
CDR3nt: TGTGCCAGCAGCTTAGGGGAGAACTATGGCTACACCTTC
CDR3aa: CASSLGENYGYTF

abundance: few
d_gene: TRBD1
v_gene: TRBV5-6
j_gene: TRBJ1-1
CDR3nt: TGTGCCAGCAGCTTCCGGGACAGGGGAGCTTTCTTT
CDR3aa: CASSFRDRGAFF

abundance: few
d_gene: .
v_gene: TRBV20-1
j_gene: TRBJ2-7
CDR3nt: TGCAGTGCTAGCTGGCAGGGCTACGAGCAGTACTTC
CDR3aa: CSASWQGYEQYF

abundance: few
d_gene: TRBD1
v_gene: TRBV9
j_gene: TRBJ2-7
CDR3nt: TGTGCCAGCAGCGGGGCAGGGGGCGAGCAGTACTTC
CDR3aa: CASSGAGGEQYF

abundance: .
d_gene: TRBD1
v_gene: TRBV9
j_gene: TRBJ1-2
CDR3nt: TGTGCCAGCAGCGTAGCTGGACAGGGACATGGCTACACCTTC
CDR3aa: CASSVAGQGHGYTF

abundance: once
d_gene: .
v_gene: TRBV24-1
j_gene: TRBJ2-3
CDR3nt: TGTGCCACCAGTGGACAGCAAGCGGCAGATACGCAGTATTTT
CDR3aa: CATSGQQAADTQYF

abundance: once
d_gene: .
v_gene: TRBV28
j_gene: TRBJ2-7
CDR3nt: TGTGCCAGCAGCGTATCGAGGACACCTAAATACGAGCAGTACTTC
CDR3aa: CASSVSRTPKYEQYF

abundance: .
d_gene: .
v_gene: TRBV7-9
j_gene: TRBJ2-2
CDR3nt: TGTGCCAGCAGCTTAGGGGGGACGCCGAACACCGGGGAGCTGTTTTTT
CDR3aa: CASSLGGTPNTGELFF

abundance: once
d_gene: TRBD2
v_gene: TRBV29-1
j_gene: TRBJ2-1
CDR3nt: TGCAGCATTCGGACTAGCGGGGAGTACAATGAGCAGTTCTTC
CDR3aa: CSIRTSGEYNEQFF

abundance: .
d_gene: .
v_gene: TRBV5-1
j_gene: TRBJ2-1
CDR3nt: TGCGCCAGCAGCTTGGCCCAGAACAATGAGCAGTTCTTC
CDR3aa: CASSLAQNNEQFF

abundance: .
d_gene: .
v_gene: TRBV29-1
j_gene: TRBJ1-1
CDR3nt: TGCAGCGTCGTCGACAGTCCCCCGGGCACTGAAGCTTTCTTT
CDR3aa: CSVVDSPPGTEAFF